This T cell receptor (beta chain) was obtained from a study of T cells in Graves' hyperthyroidism and ophthalmopathy. Amplification of TCR beta CDR3 regions was performed using RNA transcripts as template. HTBI primers were used for first-round RT-PCR of the TCR CDR3. A single record per CDR3 protein comes from TCRdb applying MiXCR to the multiplex PCR reads. The table has 450,000 to 500,000 distinct CDR3 sequences, 22% seen once; the top ten hold approximately 49%. This clonotype was counted only a few times. V lost 3 bases and J lost 0, with 8 bases in between. This CDR3 has 15 residues. The sequence was obtained from a woman aged 65 to 85 with Graves' ophthalmopathy. Sample: blood. The chain carries TRBV12-3 or TRBV12-4 and TRBJ1-4; D ambiguous. As DNA, the CDR3 is TGTGCCAGCAGTTTTACCGCCGCAACTAATGAAAAACTGTTTTTT. Protein: CASSFTAATNEKLFF.